The 32 T cell receptor beta chains listed next were all sequenced from one sample in a study of metastatic and nonmetastatic thyroid tumors (dated by TCRdb to 2020 to 2021). No patient had received any treatment before thyroid surgery. Receptors were amplified or captured by PCR. The sample was run on an Illumina HiSeq 4000. TCRdb ran its own pipeline on the public reads, namely fastp trimming at Q25 and MiXCR clone calling, and kept in-frame beta chains. Recorded for this sample are about 33,000 clones; roughly a sixth of them occurred a single time. The top ten constitute 12% of the sample. The sequenced sample was blood. These TCRs come from a male donor with papillary thyroid cancer or a benign thyroid nodule (not recorded which). Some clones in this sample may be carry-over from other donors' samples.

By its share, this clone is medium-sized. This chain joins TRBV6-1 and TRBJ1-1, with 10 nucleotides matching TRBD1. After removal of 3 bases from V and 1 base from J, the junction contained 8 bases not matched to a gene. The CDR3 extends over 17 amino acids. The germline CDR1 and CDR2 sequences are MNHNS and SASEGT. As DNA, the CDR3 is TGTGCCAGCAGTGACCGGGACAGGGGACTCCCGAACACTGAAGCTTTCTTT. It codes for CASSDRDRGLPNTEAFF.

This chain joins TRBV28 and TRBJ2-7; 8 nucleotides line up with TRBD2. This CDR3 spans 16 amino acids. Per the germline V gene, CDR1 is MDHEN and CDR2 is SYDVKM. V dropped 7 bases and J dropped 5; count of bases not matched to a gene: 16. The chain's CDR3 is CASISSGGGHYDEQYF. The DNA for the CDR3 is TGTGCCAGCATCTCTTCGGGCGGGGGGCATTATGACGAGCAGTACTTC.

This clone was seen ten or more times. Here the CDR3 reads CSARDRGSEQYF. CDR3 coding DNA: TGCAGTGCTAGGGACAGGGGCTCCGAGCAGTACTTC. The chain joins TRBV20-1 to TRBJ2-7; the match to TRBD1 covers 9 bases. Germline V CDR1 and CDR2: DFQATT, SNEGSKA (reference sequence). CDR3 size: 12 residues. V was pared by 3 bases and J by 6 bases, with 3 bases of the junction left unmatched.

This clone was counted ten times or more. A clone one base away is much larger, so this may be a read error. This sequence joins TRBV28 and TRBJ1-3, with D uncertain. The CDR3 is 13 amino acids. Trimming removed 7 bases from V and 2 bases from J, with 9 bases in between. The germline CDR1 and CDR2 sequences are MDHEN and SYDVKM. The DNA of the CDR3 is TGTGCCAGCACCAGCTCCCCTGGAAACACCATATATTTT. The encoded protein is CASTSSPGNTIYF.

This clone was recorded a few times. The chain is built from TRBV6-1 and TRBJ1-1; a weak D match, TRBD1 (6 bases). CDR3 size: 12 residues. V was pared by 5 bases and J by 4 bases, with 8 bases between. In germline, CDR1 is MNHNS, CDR2 SASEGT. In nucleotides, the CDR3 is TGTGCCAGCAGTCCAGGGGTCACTGAAGCTTTCTTT. As protein: CASSPGVTEAFF.

This clone came up many times. The chain employs TRBV4-3 and TRBJ2-7; 12 bases are a match to TRBD2. CDR3 length equals 16 residues. Per germline, CDR1 LGHNA and CDR2 YSLEER. V shed 2 bases and J 6 bases; nucleotides not matched to a gene: 8. The CDR3 region is CASSQRTSGVPLEQYF. For the CDR3, the DNA is TGCGCCAGCAGCCAAAGGACTAGCGGGGTTCCCCTCGAGCAGTACTTC.

With respect to this clone: The junction differs from germline at one of its ends, possibly a read error. J is TRBJ1-2 and V is TRBV30; no reliable D call. Germline CDR1 is GTSNPN and CDR2 is SVGIG (reference sequence). This CDR3 spans 15 amino acids. The CDR3 protein is CAWSGDPRPNYGYTF. As DNA, the CDR3 is TGTGCCTGGAGTGGCGACCCTAGGCCAAACTACGGCTACACCTTC. The variable domain in full, with the rest retrieved from reference TRBV30 and TRBJ1-2, is SQTIHQWPATLVQPVGSPLSLECTVEGTSNPNLYWYRQAAGRGLQLLFYSVGIGQISSEVPQNLSASRPQDRQFILSSKKLLLSDSGFYLCAWSGDPRPNYGYTFGSGTRLTVV.

This clone was recorded many times. V usage is TRBV7-8 and J usage is TRBJ2-7, with 10 nucleotides matching TRBD1. Looked up from germline, CDR1 is SGHVS and CDR2 is FQNEAQ. The CDR3 length is 13 residues. Trimming took 5 bases from V and 6 from J; bases not matched to a gene: 4. The CDR3 protein is CASSRDRGTEQYF. The CDR3 DNA is TGTGCCAGCAGCCGGGACAGGGGAACCGAGCAGTACTTC.

J is TRBJ2-7 and V is TRBV7-8; D perhaps matches TRBD1 (5 bases). Germline V gene lookup returns CDR1 SGHVS and CDR2 FQNEAQ. The CDR3 is 14 residues long. The V and J ends lost 4 bases and 5 bases respectively, with 15 bases between them. This chain's CDR3 is CASSYDAQGNEQYF. Here the CDR3 DNA reads TGTGCCAGCAGCTACGATGCCCAGGGAAACGAGCAGTACTTC. Looking up the rest from reference TRBV7-8 and TRBJ2-7 gives the full variable domain: GAGVSQSPRYKVAKRGQDVALRCDPISGHVSLFWYQQALGQGPEFLTYFQNEAQLDKSGLPSDRFFAERPEGSVSTLKIQRTQQEDSAVYLCASSYDAQGNEQYFGPGTRLTVT.

This clone occurred a few times. The CDR3 loop is CASSLDRNQPQHF. The CDR3 nucleotides read TGTGCCAGCAGTCTTGATCGCAATCAGCCCCAGCATTTT. The gene calls are TRBV28 and TRBJ1-5; D uncertain. The length of the CDR3 is 13 residues. Germline values: CDR1 MDHEN, CDR2 SYDVKM. Trimming stripped 5 bases from V and 2 bases from J, with 7 bases between.

There are many counts of this clone. The chain joins TRBV20-1 to TRBJ2-1, with no clear D. Per the germline V gene, CDR1 is DFQATT and CDR2 is SNEGSKA (reference sequence). The CDR3 covers 12 residues. Trimming shortened V by 7 bases and J by 1 base, and 8 bases separated the two germline ends. The CDR3 here is CSGGSSYNEQFF. CDR3 nucleotide sequence: TGCAGTGGGGGAAGTTCCTACAATGAGCAGTTCTTC.

There are a few counts of this clone. No conserved phenylalanine or tryptophan is present at the end of the CDR3, so a read error is the likely explanation. This chain connects TRBV20-1 to TRBJ2-2; 9 positions match TRBD1. V shed 3 bases, J shed 1 base, and the junction held 6 bases outside the gene matches. The CDR3 runs 16 residues. Germline V gene sequence: CDR1 DFQATT, CDR2 SNEGSKA (reference sequence). The DNA of the CDR3 is TGCAGTGCTAGCGGTGGGACAGGGCAGAACACCGGGGAGCTGTTTCTT. This translates into CSASGGTGQNTGELFL.

This clone was found many times. This chain uses TRBV20-1 with TRBJ2-7; 9 bases match TRBD1. CDR3 length equals 16 residues. Germline CDR1 reads DFQATT; CDR2 reads SNEGSKA (reference sequence). V was clipped by 1 base and J by 2 bases; unmatched bases: 9. The CDR3 loop is CSARGTGTGQPYEQYF. The DNA of the CDR3 is TGCAGTGCTAGAGGAACCGGGACAGGGCAACCCTACGAGCAGTACTTC.

There are many counts of this clone. The chain is built from TRBV4-1 and TRBJ1-4; possible D gene TRBD1, 5 bases. This CDR3 region has 15 residues. The V end lost 0 bases, the J end lost 6 bases, and 11 bases lay between the germline ends. Germline CDR1 and CDR2: MGHRA and YSYEKL. The CDR3 coding sequence is TGCGCCAGCAGCCAAGACGTGGGGACTCATGAAAAACTGTTTTTT. This gives the protein CASSQDVGTHEKLFF.

CDR3 in DNA: TGTGCCAGCAGCCCAGGGAGCGGGGAAAACTACGAGCAGTACTTC. Its translation is CASSPGSGENYEQYF. The chain recombines TRBV4-2 with TRBJ2-7, with 7 bases aligning to TRBD2. There are 15 residues in the CDR3. V shed 4 bases and J 3 bases; nucleotides not matched to a gene: 9. Germline V gene sequence: CDR1 LGHNA, CDR2 YNFKEQ.

In this sample, this clone turned up once. The CDR3 reads CASSLDRGSFYEQYF. CDR3 in DNA: TGCGCCAGCAGCTTGGATAGGGGAAGTTTCTACGAGCAGTACTTC. The chain links TRBV5-1 to TRBJ2-7; D is possibly TRBD1 (5 bases). The V gene lost 0 bases and the J gene lost 3 bases, with 13 bases spanning the gap. Germline-derived CDR1 and CDR2 are SGHRS and YFSETQ. This CDR3 is built from 15 residues.

This clone was detected many times. The same CDR3 can be traced to other DNA sequences in this sample. The chain is built from TRBV2 and TRBJ1-6, with D unclear. Trimming stripped 6 bases from V and 10 bases from J, with 13 bases between. The germline gives CDR1 SNHLY, CDR2 FYNNEI. The CDR3 totals 13 residues. The CDR3 DNA reads TGTGCCAGCAGGGAGGATGGACGGTCACCCCTCCACTTT. Protein: CASREDGRSPLHF. The whole variable domain, filled in from reference TRBV2 and TRBJ1-6, reads EPEVTQTPSHQVTQMGQEVILRCVPISNHLYFYWYRQILGQKVEFLVSFYNNEISEKSEIFDDQFSVERPDGSNFTLKIRSTKLEDSAMYFCASREDGRSPLHFGNGTRLTVT.

The V gene is TRBV10-2, the J gene TRBJ2-7; no reliable D call. Trimming shortened V by 7 bases and J by 1 base, and 8 bases separated the two germline ends. The CDR3 covers 12 residues. The germline gives CDR1 WSHSY, CDR2 SAAADI. The CDR3, as DNA: TGCGCCAGCACCACCGGTTCCTACGAGCAGTACTTC. Translating gives CASTTGSYEQYF.

The V call is TRBV24-1, the J call TRBJ2-6; D is unclear. V lost 5 bases and J lost 2, with 9 bases in between. The CDR3 totals 15 residues. Germline V gives CDR1 KGHDR, CDR2 SFDVKD. In DNA form, the CDR3 reads TGTGCCACCAGTGTCGGGCCAACTGGGGCCAACGTCCTGACTTTC. Protein sequence: CATSVGPTGANVLTF.

V gene TRBV3-1 combines with J gene TRBJ1-3; no clear D. CDR3 length: 16 residues. The germline V and J ends were trimmed by 5 bases and 0 bases, with 14 bases remaining between them. Germline V gives CDR1 LGHDT, CDR2 YNNKEL (reference sequence). The CDR3: CASSARAESSGNTIYF. CDR3 nucleotide sequence: TGTGCCAGCAGCGCAAGGGCGGAGAGCTCTGGAAACACCATATATTTT. The entire variable domain, with the rest obtained from reference TRBV3-1 and TRBJ1-3, is as follows: DTAVSQTPKYLVTQMGNDKSIKCEQNLGHDTMYWYKQDSKKFLKIMFSYNNKELIINETVPNRFSPKSPDKAHLNLHINSLELGDSAVYFCASSARAESSGNTIYFGEGSWLTVV.

This clone was counted at least ten times. The V and J genes are TRBV19 and TRBJ2-7; D is unresolved. This CDR3 has 14 residues. V lost 3 bases and J 2 bases, leaving 11 bases between the germline ends. The V gene's germline CDR1 is LNHDA and CDR2 SQIVND (reference sequence). CDR3 sequence: CASSIMGNTYEQYF. For the CDR3, the DNA is TGTGCCAGTAGTATCATGGGGAACACCTACGAGCAGTACTTC.

The CDR3 DNA reads as TGCGCCAGCAGCGCCTTTACCAATGAGCAGTTCTTC. As protein: CASSAFTNEQFF. The genes are TRBV5-1 and TRBJ2-5, with D uncertain. The J call is in doubt because the DNA end fits TRBJ2-1 better. Germline loops: CDR1 SGHRS, CDR2 YFSETQ. This CDR3 is 12 amino acids long.

This clone turned up a few times. This CDR3 is also generated by other DNA sequences in the sample. The chain links TRBV6-2 or TRBV6-3 to TRBJ2-1; possibly TRBD1 for D (6 bases). The ends were cut back, 9 bases at V and 8 bases at J, with 11 bases in the middle. This CDR3 contains 11 residues. Germline V gene data show CDR1 as MNHEY and CDR2 as SVGEGT. CDR3 DNA: TGTGCCAGACAACAGGGTTATGAGCAGTTCTTC. It encodes CARQQGYEQFF.

This clone is medium-sized within its sample. This chain joins TRBV6-1 and TRBJ1-5, with a possible D match to TRBD1 (6 bases). V was clipped by 4 bases and J by 5 bases, with 12 bases between them. The CDR3 covers 14 residues. Germline CDR1 is MNHNS and CDR2 is SASEGT. The CDR3 DNA follows: TGTGCCAGCAGTGCCCGGACAGCGGATCAGCCCCAGCATTTT. Protein sequence: CASSARTADQPQHF.

The V gene is TRBV2, the J gene TRBJ1-5; D remains ambiguous. Trimming shortened V by 6 bases and J by 12 bases, and 18 bases separated the two germline ends. In germline, CDR1 is SNHLY, CDR2 FYNNEI. CDR3 length equals 13 residues. CDR3 amino acids: CASSQDENQIQHF. The CDR3 nucleotides read TGTGCCAGCAGCCAGGACGAGAATCAGATCCAGCATTTT.

This clone was seen at least ten times. The chain joins TRBV6-1 to TRBJ2-3; D might be TRBD2 (5 bases). V lost 6 bases and J lost 0, with 16 bases in between. The CDR3 is 16 amino acids. The germline V gene encodes CDR1 MNHNS and CDR2 SASEGT. CDR3 DNA: TGTGCCAGCAGCCTTCTCGGCGGGCAAAGCACAGATACGCAGTATTTT. Protein product: CASSLLGGQSTDTQYF.

Only a few counts were recorded for this clone. A much more abundant neighbour one base away suggests this may be a read error. Other DNA sequences in this specimen translate into the identical CDR3. The chain carries TRBV14 and TRBJ1-1; D gene uncertain. Trimming stripped 7 bases from V and 5 bases from J, with 17 bases between. The CDR3 has 14 residues. Germline V gene sequence: CDR1 SGHDN, CDR2 FVKESK. The CDR3 nucleotides read TGTGCCAGCAACTGGGGTAATGGGAAGACTGAAGCTTTCTTT. It codes for CASNWGNGKTEAFF. The whole variable domain, remainder taken from reference TRBV14 and TRBJ1-1, is EAGVTQFPSHSVIEKGQTVTLRCDPISGHDNLYWYRRVMGKEIKFLLHFVKESKQDESGMPNNRFLAERTGGTYSTLKVQPAELEDSGVYFCASNWGNGKTEAFFGQGTRLTVV.

This clone was seen only a few times. The rearrangement joins TRBV6-2 or TRBV6-3 to TRBJ1-2, with D possibly matching TRBD1 (5 bases). The germline CDR1 and CDR2 sequences are MNHEY and SVGEGT. V was clipped by 2 bases and J by 7 bases, with 11 bases between them. This CDR3 spans 13 amino acids. The DNA of the CDR3 is TGTGCCAGCAGTTACGTGGCAGGGAGTGGCTACACCTTC. Encoded protein: CASSYVAGSGYTF.

This clone was seen repeatedly, ten times or more. The J gene is TRBJ1-2, the V gene TRBV5-1; D not resolved. The CDR3 is 12 amino acids. CDR1 is SGHRS, CDR2 YFSETQ, per germline. V was pared by 5 bases and J by 3 bases, with 8 bases between. The CDR3 loop is CASREDYYGYTF. The DNA for the CDR3 is TGCGCCAGCAGGGAGGACTACTATGGCTACACCTTC. Full variable domain (missing parts from reference TRBV5-1 and TRBJ1-2): KAGVTQTPRYLIKTRGQQVTLSCSPISGHRSVSWYQQTPGQGLQFLFEYFSETQRNKGNFPGRFSGRQFSNSRSEMNVSTLELGDSALYLCASREDYYGYTFGSGTRLTVV.

The chain recombines TRBV30 with TRBJ2-6; 9 positions match TRBD1. The V gene end was trimmed by 0 bases and the J gene end by 9 bases; junction bases not matched to a gene: 6. In germline, CDR1 is GTSNPN, CDR2 SVGIG (reference sequence). The CDR3 loop spans 15 amino acids. The CDR3, as DNA: TGTGCCTGGAGTGTTTCGGGACAGGGATACAACGTCCTGACTTTC. The encoded protein is CAWSVSGQGYNVLTF. Variable domain in full (rest from reference TRBV30 and TRBJ2-6): SQTIHQWPATLVQPVGSPLSLECTVEGTSNPNLYWYRQAAGRGLQLLFYSVGIGQISSEVPQNLSASRPQDRQFILSSKKLLLSDSGFYLCAWSVSGQGYNVLTFGAGSRLTVL.

Ten or more counts support this clone. This chain uses TRBV2 with TRBJ1-2; 10 positions agree with TRBD1. This CDR3 has 13 amino acids. Trimming at V came to 6 bases and at J to 14 bases, leaving 12 bases not matched to a gene. Per the germline V gene, CDR1 is SNHLY and CDR2 is FYNNEI. For the CDR3, the DNA is TGTGCCAGCAGCCCCGAGACAGGGGGCGCAGGAACCTTC. Translated, it gives CASSPETGGAGTF.

This chain uses TRBV7-6 with TRBJ2-7; TRBD2 is a possible D gene (6 bases). Germline V gene lookup returns CDR1 SGHVS and CDR2 FNYEAQ. The length of the CDR3 is 15 residues. Trimming took off 5 bases at V and 5 bases at J, with 19 bases between the two ends. CDR3 sequence: CASSGPLSGEDEQYF. CDR3 nucleotides: TGTGCCAGCAGCGGACCACTATCGGGAGAGGACGAGCAGTACTTC.